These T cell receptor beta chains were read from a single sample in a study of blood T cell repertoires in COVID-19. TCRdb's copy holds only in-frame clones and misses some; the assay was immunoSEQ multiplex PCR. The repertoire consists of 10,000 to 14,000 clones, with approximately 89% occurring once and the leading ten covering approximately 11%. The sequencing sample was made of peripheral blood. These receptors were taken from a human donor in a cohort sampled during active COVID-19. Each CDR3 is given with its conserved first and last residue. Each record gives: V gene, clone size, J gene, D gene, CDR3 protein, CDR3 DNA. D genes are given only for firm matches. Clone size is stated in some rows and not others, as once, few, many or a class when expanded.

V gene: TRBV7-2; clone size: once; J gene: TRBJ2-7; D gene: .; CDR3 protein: CASSFMSGDEQYF; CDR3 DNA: TGTGCCAGCAGCTTCATGTCAGGGGACGAGCAGTACTTC
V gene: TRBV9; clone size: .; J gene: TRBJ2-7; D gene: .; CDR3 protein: CASSVLGGSEQYF; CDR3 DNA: TGTGCCAGCAGCGTATTAGGGGGTAGCGAGCAGTACTTC
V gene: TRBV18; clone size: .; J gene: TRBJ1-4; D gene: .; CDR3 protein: CASSPLREGGVNEKLFF; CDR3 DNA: TGTGCCAGCTCACCACTAAGAGAAGGCGGAGTTAATGAAAAACTGTTTTTT
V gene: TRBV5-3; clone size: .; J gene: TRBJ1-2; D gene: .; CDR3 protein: CARSLVGAHLLNYGYTF; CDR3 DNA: TGTGCCAGAAGCTTGGTAGGGGCCCATCTCCTTAACTATGGCTACACCTTC
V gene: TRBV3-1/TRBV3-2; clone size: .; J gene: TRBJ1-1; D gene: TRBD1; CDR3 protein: CASSHRDRGTEAFF; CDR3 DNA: TGTGCCAGCAGCCATAGGGACAGGGGTACTGAAGCTTTCTTT
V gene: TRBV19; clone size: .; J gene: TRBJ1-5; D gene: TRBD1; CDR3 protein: CASRTDRGSNQPQHF; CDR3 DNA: TGTGCCAGTAGGACGGACAGGGGAAGCAATCAGCCCCAGCATTTT
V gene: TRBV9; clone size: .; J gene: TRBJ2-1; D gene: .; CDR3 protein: CASSVQGTYNEQFF; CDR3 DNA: TGTGCCAGCAGCGTACAGGGGACCTACAATGAGCAGTTCTTC
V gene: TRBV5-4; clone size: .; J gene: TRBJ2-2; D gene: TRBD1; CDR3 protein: CASSRTGELGRTGELFF; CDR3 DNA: TGTGCCAGCAGCCGGACAGGGGAGTTGGGAAGGACCGGGGAGCTGTTTTTT
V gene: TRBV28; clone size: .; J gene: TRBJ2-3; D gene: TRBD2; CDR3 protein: CASSSPTSGGRDTQYF; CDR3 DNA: TGTGCCAGCAGTTCCCCGACTAGCGGGGGACGAGATACGCAGTATTTT
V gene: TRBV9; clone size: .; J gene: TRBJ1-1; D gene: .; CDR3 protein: CASSGRGTEAFF; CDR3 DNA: TGTGCCAGCAGCGGAAGGGGTACTGAAGCTTTCTTT
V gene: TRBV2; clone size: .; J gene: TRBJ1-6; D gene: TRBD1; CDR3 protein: CASDQDRAGVSYNSPLHF; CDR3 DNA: TGTGCCAGCGACCAAGACAGGGCCGGAGTCTCCTATAATTCACCCCTCCACTTT
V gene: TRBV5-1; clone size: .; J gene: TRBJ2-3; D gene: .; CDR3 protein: CASSLAGEDTQYF; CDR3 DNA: TGCGCCAGCAGCTTAGCAGGGGAAGATACGCAGTATTTT
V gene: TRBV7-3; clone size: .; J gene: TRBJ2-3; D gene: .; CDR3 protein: CASSLLTGEDTQYF; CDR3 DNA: TGTGCCAGCAGCTTATTAACGGGGGAGGATACGCAGTATTTT
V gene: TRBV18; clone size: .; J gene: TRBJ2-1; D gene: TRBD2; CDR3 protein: CASLTGTSGNNEQFF; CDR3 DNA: TGTGCCAGCTTAACCGGGACTAGCGGAAACAATGAGCAGTTCTTC
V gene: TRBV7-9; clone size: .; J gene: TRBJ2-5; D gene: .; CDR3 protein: CASSLLGEETQYF; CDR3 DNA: TGTGCCAGCAGCTTGTTAGGGGAAGAGACCCAGTACTTC
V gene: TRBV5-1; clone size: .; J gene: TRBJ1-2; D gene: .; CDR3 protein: CASSLYAGSNYGYTF; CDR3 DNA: TGCGCCAGCAGCTTGTATGCAGGCTCTAACTATGGCTACACCTTC
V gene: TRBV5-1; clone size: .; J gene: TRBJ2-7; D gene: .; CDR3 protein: CASSSGLSSYEQYF; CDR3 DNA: TGCGCCAGCAGCTCGGGTCTATCCTCCTACGAGCAGTACTTC
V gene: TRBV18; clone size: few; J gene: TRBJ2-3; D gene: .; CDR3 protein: CASSPAVSGGTDTQYF; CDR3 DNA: TGTGCCAGCTCACCGGCCGTTTCCGGGGGCACAGATACGCAGTATTTT
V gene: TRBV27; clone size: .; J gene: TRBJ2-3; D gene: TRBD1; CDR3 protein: CASSFGRDRTDTQYF; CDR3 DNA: TGTGCCAGCAGTTTCGGCCGGGACAGGACAGATACGCAGTATTTT
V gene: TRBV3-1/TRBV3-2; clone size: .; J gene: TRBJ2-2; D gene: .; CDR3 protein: CASSQTPRGGSANTGELFF; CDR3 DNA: TGTGCCAGCAGCCAAACGCCAAGGGGGGGAAGCGCGAACACCGGGGAGCTGTTTTTT
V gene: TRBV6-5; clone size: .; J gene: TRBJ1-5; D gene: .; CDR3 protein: CASSPGTPYQPQHF; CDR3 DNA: TGTGCCAGCAGTCCCGGGACACCTTATCAGCCCCAGCATTTT
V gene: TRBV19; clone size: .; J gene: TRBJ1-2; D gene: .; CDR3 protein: CASSSENLYGYTF; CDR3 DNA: TGTGCCAGTAGTTCGGAGAATCTCTATGGCTACACCTTC
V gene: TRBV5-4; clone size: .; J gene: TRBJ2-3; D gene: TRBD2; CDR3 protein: CASTDGVWGGSTDTQYF; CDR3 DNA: TGTGCCAGCACAGATGGGGTATGGGGGGGGAGCACAGATACGCAGTATTTT
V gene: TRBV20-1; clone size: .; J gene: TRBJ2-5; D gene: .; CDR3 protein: CSAVLETQYF; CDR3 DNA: TGCAGTGCTGTCCTGGAGACCCAGTACTTC
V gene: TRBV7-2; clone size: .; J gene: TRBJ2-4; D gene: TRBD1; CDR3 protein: CASRPKPGQGLLAKNIQYF; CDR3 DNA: TGTGCCAGCAGACCCAAACCTGGACAGGGCCTACTAGCCAAAAACATTCAGTACTTC
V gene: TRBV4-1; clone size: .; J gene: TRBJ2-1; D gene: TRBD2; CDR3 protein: CASSQDYSSGGASSYNEQFF; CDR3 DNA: TGCGCCAGCAGCCAAGATTATTCTAGCGGGGGAGCGAGCTCCTACAATGAGCAGTTCTTC